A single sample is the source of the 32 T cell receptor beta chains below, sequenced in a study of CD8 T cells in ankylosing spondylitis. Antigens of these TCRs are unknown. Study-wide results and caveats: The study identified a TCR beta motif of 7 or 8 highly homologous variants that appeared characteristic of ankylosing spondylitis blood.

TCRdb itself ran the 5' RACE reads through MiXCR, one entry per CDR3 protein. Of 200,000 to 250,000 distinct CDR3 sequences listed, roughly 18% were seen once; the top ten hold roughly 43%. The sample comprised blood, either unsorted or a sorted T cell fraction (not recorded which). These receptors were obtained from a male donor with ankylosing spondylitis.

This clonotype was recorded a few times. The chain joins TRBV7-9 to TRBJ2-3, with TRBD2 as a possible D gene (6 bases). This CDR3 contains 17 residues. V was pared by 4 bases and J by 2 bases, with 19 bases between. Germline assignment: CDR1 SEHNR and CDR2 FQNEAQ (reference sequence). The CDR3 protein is CASSSGSSAGLTDTQYF. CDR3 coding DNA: TGTGCCAGCAGCTCCGGTTCTTCTGCGGGGCTCACAGATACGCAGTATTTT. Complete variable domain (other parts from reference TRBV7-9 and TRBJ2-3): DTGVSQNPRHKITKRGQNVTFRCDPISEHNRLYWYRQTLGQGPEFLTYFQNEAQLEKSRLLSDRFSAERPKGSFSTLEIQRTEQGDSAMYLCASSSGSSAGLTDTQYFGPGTRLTVL.

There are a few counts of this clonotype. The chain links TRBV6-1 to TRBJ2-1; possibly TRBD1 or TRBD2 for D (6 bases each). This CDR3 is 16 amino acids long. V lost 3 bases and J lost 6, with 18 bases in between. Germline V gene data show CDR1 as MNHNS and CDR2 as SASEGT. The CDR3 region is CASSDGPGGEVNEQFF. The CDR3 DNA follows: TGTGCCAGCAGTGATGGCCCCGGGGGCGAGGTCAATGAGCAGTTCTTC.

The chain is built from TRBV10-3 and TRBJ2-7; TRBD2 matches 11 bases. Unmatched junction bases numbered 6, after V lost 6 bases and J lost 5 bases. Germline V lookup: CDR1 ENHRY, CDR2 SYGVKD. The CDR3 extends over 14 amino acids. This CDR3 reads CAISGLAGGHEQYF. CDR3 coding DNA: TGTGCCATCAGCGGGCTAGCGGGAGGCCACGAGCAGTACTTC.

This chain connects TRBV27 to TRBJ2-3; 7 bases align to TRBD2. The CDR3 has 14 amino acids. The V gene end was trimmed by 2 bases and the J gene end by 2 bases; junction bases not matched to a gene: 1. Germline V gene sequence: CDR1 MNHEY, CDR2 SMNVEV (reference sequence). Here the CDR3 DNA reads TGTGCCAGCAGTTTACTAGCGGACACAGATACGCAGTATTTT. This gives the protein CASSLLADTDTQYF.

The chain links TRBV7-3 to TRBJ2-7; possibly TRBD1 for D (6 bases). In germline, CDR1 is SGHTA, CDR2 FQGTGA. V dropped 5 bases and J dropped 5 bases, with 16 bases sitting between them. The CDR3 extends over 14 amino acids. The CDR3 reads CASSPMTGSDEQYF. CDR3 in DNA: TGTGCCAGCAGCCCAATGACAGGTTCGGACGAGCAGTACTTC. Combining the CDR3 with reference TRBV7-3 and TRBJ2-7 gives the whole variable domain GAGVSQTPSNKVTEKGKYVELRCDPISGHTALYWYRQSLGQGPEFLIYFQGTGAADDSGLPNDRFFAVRPEGSVSTLKIQRTERGDSAVYLCASSPMTGSDEQYFGPGTRLTVT.

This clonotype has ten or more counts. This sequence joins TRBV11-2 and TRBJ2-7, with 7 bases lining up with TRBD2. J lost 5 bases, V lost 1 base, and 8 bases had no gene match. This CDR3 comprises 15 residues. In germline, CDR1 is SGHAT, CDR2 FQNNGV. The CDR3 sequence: CASSLVGRDIDEQYF. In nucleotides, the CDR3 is TGTGCCAGCAGCTTAGTAGGGAGGGATATCGACGAGCAGTACTTC.

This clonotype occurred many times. CDR3 coding DNA: TGCAGTGCTAGAGATAGCGGGATAGGTTCGGCGGGAGGACCGTACGAGCAGTACTTC. Its translation: CSARDSGIGSAGGPYEQYF. The chain couples TRBV20-1 to TRBJ2-7; the match to TRBD2 covers 8 bases. CDR1 is DFQATT, CDR2 SNEGSKA, per germline (reference sequence). CDR3 length: 19 residues. J gave up 4 bases and V 0 bases, and 20 bases lay outside the gene matches.

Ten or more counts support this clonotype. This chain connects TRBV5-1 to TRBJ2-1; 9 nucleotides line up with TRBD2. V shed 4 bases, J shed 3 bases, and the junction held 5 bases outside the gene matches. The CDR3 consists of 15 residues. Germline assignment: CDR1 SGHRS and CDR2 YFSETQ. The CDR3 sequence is CASSPTSGHYNEQFF. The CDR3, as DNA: TGCGCCAGCAGCCCGACTAGCGGCCACTACAATGAGCAGTTCTTC.

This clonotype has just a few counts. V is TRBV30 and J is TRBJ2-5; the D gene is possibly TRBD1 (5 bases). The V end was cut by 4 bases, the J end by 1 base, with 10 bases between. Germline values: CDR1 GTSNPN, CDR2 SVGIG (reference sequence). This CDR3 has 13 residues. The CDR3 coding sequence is TGTGCCTGGACAAGGGGCAGCCAAGAGACCCAGTACTTC. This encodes CAWTRGSQETQYF.

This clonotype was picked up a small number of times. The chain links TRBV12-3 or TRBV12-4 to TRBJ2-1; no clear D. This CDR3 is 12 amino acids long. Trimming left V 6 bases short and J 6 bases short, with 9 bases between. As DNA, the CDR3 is TGTGCCAGCAGCGTTCACACCAATGAGCAGTTCTTC. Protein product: CASSVHTNEQFF.

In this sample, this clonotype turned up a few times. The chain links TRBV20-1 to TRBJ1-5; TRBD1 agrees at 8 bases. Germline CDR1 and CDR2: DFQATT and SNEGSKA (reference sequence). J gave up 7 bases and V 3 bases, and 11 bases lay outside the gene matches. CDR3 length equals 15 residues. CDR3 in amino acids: CSASPGTGFQQPQHF. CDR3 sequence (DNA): TGCAGTGCTAGTCCCGGGACAGGTTTTCAACAGCCCCAGCATTTT.

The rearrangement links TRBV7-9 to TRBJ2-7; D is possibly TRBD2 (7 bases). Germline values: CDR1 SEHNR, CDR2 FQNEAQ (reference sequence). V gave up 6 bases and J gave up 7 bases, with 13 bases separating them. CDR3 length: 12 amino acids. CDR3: CASRGGAGEQYF. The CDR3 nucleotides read TGTGCCAGCAGGGGGGGGGCAGGGGAGCAGTACTTC.

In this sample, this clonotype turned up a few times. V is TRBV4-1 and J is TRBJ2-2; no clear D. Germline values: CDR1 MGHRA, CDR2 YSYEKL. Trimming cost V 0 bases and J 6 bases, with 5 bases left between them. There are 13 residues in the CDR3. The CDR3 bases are TGCGCCAGCAGCCAAGAGTCGGCCGGGGAGCTGTTTTTT. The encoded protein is CASSQESAGELFF.

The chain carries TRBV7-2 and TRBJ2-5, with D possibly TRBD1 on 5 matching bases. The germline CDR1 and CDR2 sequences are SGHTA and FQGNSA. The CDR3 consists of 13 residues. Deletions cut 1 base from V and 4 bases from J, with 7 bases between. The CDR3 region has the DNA TGTGCCAGCAGCTTAGAGCAGGGAGAGACCCAGTACTTC. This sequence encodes CASSLEQGETQYF.

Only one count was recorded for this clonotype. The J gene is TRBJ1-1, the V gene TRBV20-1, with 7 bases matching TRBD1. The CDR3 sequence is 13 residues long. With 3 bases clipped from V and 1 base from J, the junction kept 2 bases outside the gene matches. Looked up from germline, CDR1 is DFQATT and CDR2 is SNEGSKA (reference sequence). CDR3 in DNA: TGCAGTGCTAGGAGGACAGGGAACACTGAAGCTTTCTTT. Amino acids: CSARRTGNTEAFF.

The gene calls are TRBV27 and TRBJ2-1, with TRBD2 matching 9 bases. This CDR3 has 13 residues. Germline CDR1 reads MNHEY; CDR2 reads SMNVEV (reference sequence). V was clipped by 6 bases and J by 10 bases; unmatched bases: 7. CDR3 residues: CASRIAGVREQFF. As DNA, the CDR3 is TGTGCCAGCAGGATAGCGGGAGTTCGAGAGCAGTTCTTC.

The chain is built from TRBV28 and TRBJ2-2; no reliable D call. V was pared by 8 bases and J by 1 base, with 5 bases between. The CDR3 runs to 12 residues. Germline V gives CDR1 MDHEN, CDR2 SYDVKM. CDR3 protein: CASRRNTGELFF. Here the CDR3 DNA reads TGTGCCAGCCGGCGGAACACCGGGGAGCTGTTTTTT.

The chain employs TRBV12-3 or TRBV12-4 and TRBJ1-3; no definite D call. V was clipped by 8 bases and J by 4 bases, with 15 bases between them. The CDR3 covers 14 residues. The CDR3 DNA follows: TGTGCCAGCTTTTCGGGCACCTCGGGAAACACCATATATTTT. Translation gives CASFSGTSGNTIYF.

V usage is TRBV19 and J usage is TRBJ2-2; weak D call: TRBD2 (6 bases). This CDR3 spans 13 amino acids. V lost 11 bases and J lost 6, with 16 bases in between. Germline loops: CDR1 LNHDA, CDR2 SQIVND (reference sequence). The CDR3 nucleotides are TGTGCCTCCTCATTAGCGGTTGCCGGGGAGCTGTTTTTT. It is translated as CASSLAVAGELFF.

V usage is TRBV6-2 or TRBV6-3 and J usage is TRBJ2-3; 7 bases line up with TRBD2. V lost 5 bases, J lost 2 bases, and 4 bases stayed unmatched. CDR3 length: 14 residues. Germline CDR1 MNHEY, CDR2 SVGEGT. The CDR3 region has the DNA TGTGCCAGCAGTGGCGGGAGCCTCACAGATACGCAGTATTTT. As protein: CASSGGSLTDTQYF.

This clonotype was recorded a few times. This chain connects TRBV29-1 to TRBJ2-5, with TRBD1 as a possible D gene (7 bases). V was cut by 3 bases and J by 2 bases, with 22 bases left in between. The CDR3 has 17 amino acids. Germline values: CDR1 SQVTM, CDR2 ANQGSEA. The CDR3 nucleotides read TGCAGCGTTGAGGGCGGGACAGCGAGCCGAATTCAAGAGACCCAGTACTTC. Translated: CSVEGGTASRIQETQYF.

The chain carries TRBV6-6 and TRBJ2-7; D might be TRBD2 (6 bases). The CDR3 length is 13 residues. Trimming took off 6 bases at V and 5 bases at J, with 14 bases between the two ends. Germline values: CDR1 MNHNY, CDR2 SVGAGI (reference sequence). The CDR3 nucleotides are TGTGCCAGCAGGCCGACCGGAGGGGACGAGCAGTACTTC. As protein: CASRPTGGDEQYF.

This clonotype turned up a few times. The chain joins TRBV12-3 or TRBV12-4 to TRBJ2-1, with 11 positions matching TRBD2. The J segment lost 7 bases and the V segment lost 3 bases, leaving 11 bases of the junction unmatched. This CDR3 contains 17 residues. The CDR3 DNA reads TGTGCCAGCAGTTTGACCTCACTAGCGGGAGTACGGAATGAGCAGTTCTTC. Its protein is CASSLTSLAGVRNEQFF.

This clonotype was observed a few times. CDR3 nucleotide sequence: TGTGCCAGCAGCCAAACTAGCGGGAGGGTAGAGGAGCAGTACTTC. Translating it yields CASSQTSGRVEEQYF. V gene TRBV7-9 combines with J gene TRBJ2-7, with 13 bases aligning to TRBD2. The length of the CDR3 is 15 residues. Germline V lookup: CDR1 SEHNR, CDR2 FQNEAQ (reference sequence). After removal of 5 bases from V and 7 bases from J, the junction contained 8 bases not matched to a gene. Drawing the rest from reference TRBV7-9 and TRBJ2-7, the complete variable domain is DTGVSQNPRHKITKRGQNVTFRCDPISEHNRLYWYRQTLGQGPEFLTYFQNEAQLEKSRLLSDRFSAERPKGSFSTLEIQRTEQGDSAMYLCASSQTSGRVEEQYFGPGTRLTVT.

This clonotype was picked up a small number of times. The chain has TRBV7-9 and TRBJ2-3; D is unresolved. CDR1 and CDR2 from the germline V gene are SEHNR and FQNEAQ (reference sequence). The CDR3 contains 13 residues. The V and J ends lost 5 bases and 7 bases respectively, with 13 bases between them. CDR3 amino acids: CASSLHLENTQYF. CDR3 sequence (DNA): TGTGCCAGCAGCCTCCATCTGGAGAATACGCAGTATTTT.

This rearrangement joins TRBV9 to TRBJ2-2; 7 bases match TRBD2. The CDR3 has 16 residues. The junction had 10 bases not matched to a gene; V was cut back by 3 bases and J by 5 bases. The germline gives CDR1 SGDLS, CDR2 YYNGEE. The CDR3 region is CASSAGLGLWTGELFF. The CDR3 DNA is TGTGCCAGCAGCGCAGGACTAGGGCTCTGGACCGGGGAGCTGTTTTTT.

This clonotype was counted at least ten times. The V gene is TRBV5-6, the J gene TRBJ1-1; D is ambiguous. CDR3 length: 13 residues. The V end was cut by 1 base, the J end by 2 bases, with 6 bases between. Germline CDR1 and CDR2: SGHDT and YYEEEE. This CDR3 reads CASSLNRNTEAFF. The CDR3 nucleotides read TGTGCCAGCAGCTTGAACAGAAACACTGAAGCTTTCTTT.

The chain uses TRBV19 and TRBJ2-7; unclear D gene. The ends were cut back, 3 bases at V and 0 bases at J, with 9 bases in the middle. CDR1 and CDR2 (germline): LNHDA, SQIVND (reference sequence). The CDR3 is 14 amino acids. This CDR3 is CASSMSANSYEQYF. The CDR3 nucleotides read TGTGCCAGTAGTATGTCCGCGAACTCCTACGAGCAGTACTTC.

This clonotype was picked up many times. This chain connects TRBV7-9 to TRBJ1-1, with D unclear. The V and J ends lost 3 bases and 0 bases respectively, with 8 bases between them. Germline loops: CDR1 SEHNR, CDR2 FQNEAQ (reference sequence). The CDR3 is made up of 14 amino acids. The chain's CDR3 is CASSFSPLNTEAFF. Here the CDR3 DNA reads TGTGCCAGCAGCTTCAGCCCGTTGAACACTGAAGCTTTCTTT.

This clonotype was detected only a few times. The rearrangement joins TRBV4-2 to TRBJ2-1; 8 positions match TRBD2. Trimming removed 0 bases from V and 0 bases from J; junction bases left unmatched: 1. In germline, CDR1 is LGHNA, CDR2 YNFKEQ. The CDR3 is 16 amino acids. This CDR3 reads CASSQESGSSYNEQFF. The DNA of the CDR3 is TGTGCCAGCAGCCAAGAAAGCGGGAGCTCCTACAATGAGCAGTTCTTC.

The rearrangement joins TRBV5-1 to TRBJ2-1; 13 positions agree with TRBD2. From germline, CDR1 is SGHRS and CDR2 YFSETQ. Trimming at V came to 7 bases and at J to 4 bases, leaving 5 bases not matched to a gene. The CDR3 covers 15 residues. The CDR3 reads CASQSLAGGYNEQFF. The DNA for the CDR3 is TGCGCCAGCCAATCACTAGCGGGAGGGTACAATGAGCAGTTCTTC.

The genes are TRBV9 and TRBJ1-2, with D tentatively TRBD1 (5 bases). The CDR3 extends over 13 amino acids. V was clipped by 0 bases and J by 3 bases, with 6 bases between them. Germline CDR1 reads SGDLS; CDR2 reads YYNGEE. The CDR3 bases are TGTGCCAGCAGCGTAGCGGGGGACTATGGCTACACCTTC. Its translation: CASSVAGDYGYTF.